Each of the 5 T cell receptor beta chains below was sequenced from the same sample in a study of blood T cells in healthy people across ages. Then a second PCR, running about 6 to 11 cycles, was carried out with a sample-barcoded 5' primer and a J-beta primer mix. A single record per CDR3 protein comes from TCRdb applying MiXCR to the 5' RACE reads. The table shows roughly 1,300,000 distinct CDR3 sequences, with roughly 64% occurring only once. Sample: blood. These receptors were collected from a man aged 18 to 29 in good health.

CDR3 nucleotide sequence: TGTGCCAGTAGGGACGGGGACTCCCTCCTCTATGGCTACACCTTC. It codes for CASRDGDSLLYGYTF. The V and J genes are TRBV19 and TRBJ1-2; D possibly corresponds to TRBD1 (5 bases). Germline CDR1 reads LNHDA; CDR2 reads SQIVND (reference sequence). The CDR3 has 15 amino acids. Trimming left V 6 bases short and J 4 bases short, with 18 bases between.

This rearrangement joins TRBV9 to TRBJ2-2; D not resolved. CDR1 is SGDLS, CDR2 YYNGEE, per germline. V lost 0 bases to trimming and J lost 1 base, with 13 bases between them. The length of the CDR3 is 17 residues. This chain's CDR3 is CASSVGPRGQNTGELFF. CDR3 in DNA: TGTGCCAGCAGCGTAGGCCCCCGCGGCCAGAACACCGGGGAGCTGTTTTTT.

The chain combines TRBV5-6 with TRBJ1-2; D is undetermined. Germline CDR1 SGHDT, CDR2 YYEEEE. This CDR3 has 17 residues. Trimming cost V 0 bases and J 3 bases, with 18 bases left between them. CDR3 amino acids: CASSLEPSFWEHYGYTF. The DNA of the CDR3 is TGTGCCAGCAGCTTGGAGCCAAGCTTCTGGGAACACTATGGCTACACCTTC.

V is TRBV6-1 and J is TRBJ1-1; tentatively, D is TRBD1 (6 bases). V lost 4 bases and J lost 4, with 13 bases in between. CDR1 is MNHNS and CDR2 is SASEGT in the germline V gene. The CDR3 loop spans 14 amino acids. The CDR3, as DNA: TGTGCCAGCAGTGTCCGGACAGCGGGCACTGAAGCTTTCTTT. It specifies CASSVRTAGTEAFF.

This clonotype was counted between two and nine times. This sequence joins TRBV12-3 or TRBV12-4 and TRBJ1-2; TRBD1 aligns across 8 bases. The CDR3 loop spans 14 amino acids. Losses at the gene ends were 0 bases for V and 8 bases for J; bases not matched to a gene: 5. In DNA form, the CDR3 reads TGTGCCAGCAGTTTAGCGCAGGGGGCTGCAGGCTACACCTTC. Translated, it gives CASSLAQGAAGYTF.